Listed here are 18 T cell receptor beta chains from one sample, sequenced in a study of CD8 T cells in ankylosing spondylitis. TCRdb passed the 5' RACE reads through MiXCR, listing each CDR3 protein once. The data hold 150,000 to 200,000 distinct CDR3 sequences, with around 18% observed a single time. Sequencing used blood, either unsorted or a sorted T cell fraction (not recorded which). These receptors all come from a male donor with ankylosing spondylitis or in good health (not recorded which).

V is TRBV18 and J is TRBJ2-2; TRBD1 might be the D (5 bases). The germline CDR1 and CDR2 sequences are KGHSH and LQKENI. Trimming took 1 base from V and 10 from J, leaving 10 bases between them. CDR3 length: 13 residues. CDR3: CASSPQTAKELFF. The CDR3 DNA is TGTGCCAGCTCACCACAGACAGCGAAGGAGCTGTTTTTT.

At least ten counts were recorded for this clonotype. The chain carries TRBV5-1 and TRBJ2-1; 10 bases are shared with TRBD1. Unmatched junction bases numbered 3, after V lost 3 bases and J lost 6 bases. The length of the CDR3 is 14 residues. CDR1 and CDR2 (germline): SGHRS, YFSETQ. The CDR3 spells CASSSGQGGNEQFF. CDR3 bases: TGCGCCAGCAGCTCCGGACAGGGGGGCAATGAGCAGTTCTTC.

This chain connects TRBV27 to TRBJ2-5, with D possibly matching TRBD2 (7 bases). Germline CDR1 MNHEY, CDR2 SMNVEV (reference sequence). The CDR3 length is 15 residues. Trimming pared 5 bases from V and 3 bases from J, leaving 16 bases between. This CDR3 is CASSQRGGAEETQYF. In DNA, the CDR3 is TGTGCCAGCAGTCAAAGGGGGGGGGCTGAAGAGACCCAGTACTTC.

There are many counts of this clonotype. This chain joins TRBV5-1 and TRBJ1-3; D uncertain. The CDR3 length is 15 residues. Germline loops: CDR1 SGHRS, CDR2 YFSETQ. V lost 0 bases and J lost 0, with 7 bases in between. The CDR3 spells CASSLDGSSGNTIYF. The CDR3 nucleotides read TGCGCCAGCAGCTTGGACGGAAGCTCTGGAAACACCATATATTTT.

In its sample, this clonotype was seen a few times. The V gene is TRBV24-1, the J gene TRBJ2-2; D uncertain. The ends were cut back, 7 bases at V and 0 bases at J, with 5 bases in the middle. Per germline, CDR1 KGHDR and CDR2 SFDVKD. This CDR3 has 13 residues. The chain's CDR3 is CATRDPNTGELFF. The CDR3 DNA sequence: TGTGCCACCAGGGACCCGAACACCGGGGAGCTGTTTTTT.

V and J are TRBV7-9 and TRBJ2-5; D ambiguous. Germline assignment: CDR1 SEHNR and CDR2 FQNEAQ (reference sequence). The germline V and J ends were trimmed by 6 bases and 1 base, with 12 bases remaining between them. The CDR3 is 14 residues long. The CDR3 loop reads CASSLAEFQETQYF. The DNA for the CDR3 is TGTGCCAGCAGTCTGGCTGAATTCCAAGAGACCCAGTACTTC.

Many counts were recorded for this clonotype. The CDR3 here is CASRPSGPSGELFF. The CDR3 coding sequence is TGTGCCAGCAGGCCATCCGGTCCCTCCGGGGAGCTGTTTTTT. The V and J genes are TRBV12-3 or TRBV12-4 and TRBJ2-2; unclear D gene. CDR3 size: 14 residues. The ends were cut back, 6 bases at V and 6 bases at J, with 14 bases in the middle.

This clonotype has more than one count but fewer than ten. J is TRBJ2-1 and V is TRBV2; tentatively, D is TRBD1 (6 bases). This CDR3 is built from 15 residues. Trimming shortened V by 5 bases and J by 4 bases, and 15 bases separated the two germline ends. Germline CDR1 SNHLY, CDR2 FYNNEI. Here the CDR3 reads CASSTTGNHYNEQFF. The DNA of the CDR3 is TGTGCCAGCAGTACAACAGGGAACCATTACAATGAGCAGTTCTTC.

This clonotype came up many times. This chain connects TRBV5-1 to TRBJ2-7; D call uncertain. The CDR3 covers 15 residues. V gave up 0 bases and J gave up 4 bases, with 14 bases separating them. Germline CDR1 is SGHRS and CDR2 is YFSETQ. As DNA, the CDR3 is TGCGCCAGCAGCTTGGGGCTAAGTAAGTGGTACGAGCAGTACTTC. Translated: CASSLGLSKWYEQYF.

Of note for this clonotype: A much larger clone lies a single base off, so this may be a read error. The rearrangement uses TRBV10-3 and TRBJ2-1, with 9 bases fitting TRBD2. CDR3 length: 13 residues. Germline CDR1 reads ENHRY; CDR2 reads SYGVKD. V lost 7 bases and J lost 7; bases outside the gene matches: 5. The CDR3 DNA reads as TGTGCCATCATGCGGGAGGGCCTTAATGAGCAGTTCTTC. It yields the protein CAIMREGLNEQFF.

This clonotype was detected a few times. V and J are TRBV28 and TRBJ2-7; D is undetermined. This CDR3 comprises 12 residues. Germline values: CDR1 MDHEN, CDR2 SYDVKM. Trimming removed 6 bases from V and 4 bases from J, with 10 bases in between. CDR3 DNA sequence: TGTGCCAGCAGATCGAGAGCTTACGAGCAGTACTTC. Translated, it gives CASRSRAYEQYF.

This clonotype was seen ten or more times. CDR3 in amino acids: CASSKWAQSSYEQYF. The CDR3 DNA is TGTGCCAGCAGTAAATGGGCACAGAGCTCCTACGAGCAGTACTTC. The chain is built from TRBV28 and TRBJ2-7; D ambiguous. Trimming pared 5 bases from V and 0 bases from J, leaving 14 bases between. Germline V gives CDR1 MDHEN, CDR2 SYDVKM. There are 15 residues in the CDR3. Using reference TRBV28 and TRBJ2-7 for the parts outside the CDR3, the full variable domain is DVKVTQSSRYLVKRTGEKVFLECVQDMDHENMFWYRQDPGLGLRLIYFSYDVKMKEKGDIPEGYSVSREKKERFSLILESASTNQTSMYLCASSKWAQSSYEQYFGPGTRLTVT.

This clonotype was observed a few times. The chain has TRBV28 and TRBJ2-2; weak D call: TRBD1 (5 bases). Trimming cost V 7 bases and J 6 bases, with 12 bases left between them. Germline CDR1 and CDR2: MDHEN and SYDVKM. CDR3 length: 13 residues. The CDR3 nucleotides read TGTGCCAGCAACGGCAGGGCCCCCGGGGAGCTGTTTTTT. Its protein is CASNGRAPGELFF. Supplemented by reference TRBV28 and TRBJ2-2, the full variable domain reads DVKVTQSSRYLVKRTGEKVFLECVQDMDHENMFWYRQDPGLGLRLIYFSYDVKMKEKGDIPEGYSVSREKKERFSLILESASTNQTSMYLCASNGRAPGELFFGEGSRLTVL.

V and J are TRBV27 and TRBJ2-3, with 7 bases identical to TRBD1. Per germline, CDR1 MNHEY and CDR2 SMNVEV (reference sequence). The CDR3 extends over 16 amino acids. The V segment lost 4 bases and the J segment 1 base; nucleotides outside the gene matches: 8. The CDR3 nucleotides read TGTGCCAGCAGTTCACCTAGGGGGCTTGGCACAGATACGCAGTATTTT. Its translation: CASSSPRGLGTDTQYF.

This clonotype has ten or more counts. The chain has TRBV6-4 and TRBJ2-1; TRBD2 agrees at 11 bases. The CDR3 loop spans 14 amino acids. The ends lost 3 bases at V and 7 bases at J; junction bases unmatched: 2. CDR1 is MRHNA, CDR2 SNTAGT, per germline. The CDR3 spells CASSELAGGNEQFF. The DNA for the CDR3 is TGTGCCAGCAGTGAGTTAGCGGGAGGGAATGAGCAGTTCTTC.

This clonotype has a count of ten or more. The DNA for the CDR3 is TGTGCCAGCAGCCCAGGGCCGGGAATGGGGGAGCTGTTTTTT. It yields the protein CASSPGPGMGELFF. This sequence joins TRBV6-1 and TRBJ2-2, with D perhaps TRBD1 or TRBD2 (5 bases each). Trimming took off 6 bases at V and 8 bases at J, with 16 bases between the two ends. CDR1 and CDR2 from the germline V gene are MNHNS and SASEGT. The CDR3 length is 14 residues.

This clonotype was observed many times. V gene TRBV6-5 combines with J gene TRBJ2-4, with D uncertain. The length of the CDR3 is 14 residues. V was trimmed by 0 bases and J by 7 bases, leaving 10 bases between them. Germline CDR1 is MNHEY and CDR2 is SVGAGI. CDR3 nucleotide sequence: TGTGCCAGCAGTTACTCGATTCTAGAGAACATTCAGTACTTC. This codes for CASSYSILENIQYF.

This clonotype has at least ten counts. This chain uses TRBV18 with TRBJ1-4, with D uncertain. The germline V gene encodes CDR1 KGHSH and CDR2 LQKENI. Deletions cut 3 bases from V and 7 bases from J, with 18 bases between. CDR3 length equals 16 residues. The CDR3 protein is CASSPPDSLRGEKLFF. CDR3 DNA sequence: TGTGCCAGCTCACCTCCGGACTCTTTAAGAGGTGAAAAACTGTTTTTT.